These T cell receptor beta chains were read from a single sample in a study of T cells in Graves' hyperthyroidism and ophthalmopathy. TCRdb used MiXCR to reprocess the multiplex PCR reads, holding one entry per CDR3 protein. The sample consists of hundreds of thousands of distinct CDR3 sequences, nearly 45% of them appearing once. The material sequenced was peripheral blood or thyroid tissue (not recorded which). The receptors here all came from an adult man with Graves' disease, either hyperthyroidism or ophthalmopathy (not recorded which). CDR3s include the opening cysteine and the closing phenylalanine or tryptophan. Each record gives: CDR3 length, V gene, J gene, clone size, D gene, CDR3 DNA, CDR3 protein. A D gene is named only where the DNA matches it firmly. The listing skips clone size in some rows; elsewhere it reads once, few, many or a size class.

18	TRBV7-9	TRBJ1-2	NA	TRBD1	TGTGCCAGCAGCCAAGACCACAGGGGCAGGCCTTCTAACTATGGCTACACCTTC	CASSQDHRGRPSNYGYTF
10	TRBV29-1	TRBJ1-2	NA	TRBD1	TGCAGCGTGCGGGACAGGGTTTACACCTTC	CSVRDRVYTF
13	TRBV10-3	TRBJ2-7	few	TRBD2	TGTGCCAGCATCGAGGGAGGGGCCTACGAGCAGTACTTC	CASIEGGAYEQYF
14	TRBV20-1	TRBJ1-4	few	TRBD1	TGCAGTGCAAACGACAGGGAGGGAGGTGAAAAACTGTTTTTT	CSANDREGGEKLFF
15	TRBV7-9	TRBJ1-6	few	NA	TGTGCCAGCAGCCCACGGGACACGTATAATTCACCCCTCCACTTT	CASSPRDTYNSPLHF
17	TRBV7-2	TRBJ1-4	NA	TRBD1	TGTGCCAGCAGCCCACCGGGACAGGGGCTGTCTAATGAAAAACTGTTTTTT	CASSPPGQGLSNEKLFF
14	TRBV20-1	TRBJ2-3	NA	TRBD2	TGCAGTGCGCAGACTAGCGGGGGGGTGGATACGCAGTATTTT	CSAQTSGGVDTQYF
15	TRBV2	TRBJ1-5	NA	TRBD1	TGTGCCAGCAGAACCTCCCCGGGACAGTCTCAGCCCCAGCATTTT	CASRTSPGQSQPQHF
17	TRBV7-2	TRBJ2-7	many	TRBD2	TGTGCCAGCAGCTTAGTAGGGGGGCTAGCGGGAGGCTACGAGCAGTACTTC	CASSLVGGLAGGYEQYF
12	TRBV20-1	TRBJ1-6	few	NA	TGCAGTTTATTGTCAGGAGATTCACCCCTCCACTTT	CSLLSGDSPLHF
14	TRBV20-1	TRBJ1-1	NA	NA	TGCAGTGCTAACATGGGGGGCTCGAACACTGAAGCTTTCTTT	CSANMGGSNTEAFF
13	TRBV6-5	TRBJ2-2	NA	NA	TGTGCCAGCAGGATCCGGGGAAGCGGGGAGCTGTTTTTT	CASRIRGSGELFF
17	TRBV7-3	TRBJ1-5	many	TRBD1	TGTGCCAGCAGCTCCCCGGGACAGGGGGATAGCAATCAGCCCCAGCATTTT	CASSSPGQGDSNQPQHF
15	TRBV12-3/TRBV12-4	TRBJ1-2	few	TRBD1	TGTGCCAGCAGTCCCCACAGGGGGACTACGGATGGCTACACCTTC	CASSPHRGTTDGYTF
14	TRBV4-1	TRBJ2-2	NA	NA	TGCGCCAGCAGCCACGGCTCTAGGCCTGGGGAGCTGTTTTTT	CASSHGSRPGELFF
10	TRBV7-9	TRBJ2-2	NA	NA	TGTGCCAGCACCGATAGGGGGCTGTTTTTT	CASTDRGLFF
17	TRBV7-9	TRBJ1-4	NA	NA	TGTGCCAGCAGCCGAGCGGGGGGGGGACTCGAAAATGAAAAACTGTTTTTT	CASSRAGGGLENEKLFF
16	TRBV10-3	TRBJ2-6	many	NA	TGTGCCATCAGTGCCCGGACGGACTCTGGGGCCAACGTCCTGACTTTC	CAISARTDSGANVLTF
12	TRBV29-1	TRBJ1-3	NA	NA	TGCAGCGTTAGTGGGTTTGGAAACACCATATATTTT	CSVSGFGNTIYF
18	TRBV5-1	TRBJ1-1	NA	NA	TGCGCCAGCAGCTCCGCTCCCCGCGGACAGCTATTGAACACTGAAGCTTTCTTT	CASSSAPRGQLLNTEAFF